Included here is one T cell receptor (beta chain) sequence, with context. Trimming pared 3 bases from V and 8 bases from J, leaving 8 bases between. The CDR3 consists of 13 residues. Germline V gene lookup returns CDR1 SGHAT and CDR2 FQNNGV. The sample comes from a study of cytomegalovirus exposure and HLA in healthy donors. The PCR was carried out with 60 Vbeta primers and 13 Jbeta primers. Repertoires were generated with immunoSEQ multiplex PCR, while TCRdb's copy carries only in-frame clones and drops some. The sample lists around 160,000 clones, around 77% occurring once. The chain couples TRBV11-2 to TRBJ1-6, with D uncertain. Material: PBMCs. The TCR comes from a middle-aged man in good health and CMV-seropositive. The CDR3 protein is CASSLRVDSPLHF. The DNA of the CDR3 is TGTGCCAGCAGCTTGAGGGTAGATTCACCCCTCCACTTT. The variable domain in full, with the rest retrieved from reference TRBV11-2 and TRBJ1-6, is EAGVAQSPRYKIIEKRQSVAFWCNPISGHATLYWYQQILGQGPKLLIQFQNNGVVDDSQLPKDRFSAERLKGVDSTLKIQPAKLEDSAVYLCASSLRVDSPLHFGNGTRLTVT.